The 17 T cell receptor beta chains below all came from one sample that was sequenced in a study of cytomegalovirus exposure and HLA in healthy donors. 13 Jbeta primers and 60 Vbeta primers were used for the PCR. Only in-frame clones appear in the TCRdb table, and some are missing; sequencing was by immunoSEQ multiplex PCR. Here the sample spans some 130,000 clones, roughly 80% being singletons. The sample comprised PBMCs. The receptors here all came from a man aged 25-45 years in good health and CMV-seronegative.

The genes are TRBV10-3 and TRBJ1-1, with TRBD1 matching over 9 bases. Looked up from germline, CDR1 is ENHRY and CDR2 is SYGVKD. The CDR3 is 15 amino acids. V shed 0 bases and J 4 bases; nucleotides not matched to a gene: 3. CDR3 sequence: CAISESGGQGTEAFF. The DNA of the CDR3 is TGTGCCATCAGTGAGTCTGGGGGACAGGGCACTGAAGCTTTCTTT.

The CDR3 nucleotides are TGTGCCAGCAGCGTAACCGGGACAGGGGTGAATGAGCAGTTCTTC. Translating it yields CASSVTGTGVNEQFF. The chain recombines TRBV7-2 with TRBJ2-1; 10 bases align to TRBD1. The germline gives CDR1 SGHTA, CDR2 FQGNSA. The V gene end was trimmed by 5 bases and the J gene end by 7 bases; junction bases not matched to a gene: 8. This CDR3 comprises 15 residues.

The V call is TRBV4-1, the J call TRBJ1-5; TRBD1 agrees at 8 bases. This CDR3 is built from 18 residues. Trimming removed 4 bases from V and 2 bases from J; junction bases left unmatched: 13. Germline-derived CDR1 and CDR2 are MGHRA and YSYEKL. The CDR3 DNA follows: TGCGCCAGCAGCCTGAACCCTCCAGGGACAGGAGGCAATCAGCCCCAGCATTTT. Translation gives CASSLNPPGTGGNQPQHF.

The chain joins TRBV28 to TRBJ1-2; D not resolved. The CDR3 is 15 residues long. Trimming removed 2 bases at V and 4 bases at J, with 14 bases between. Looked up from germline, CDR1 is MDHEN and CDR2 is SYDVKM. The CDR3 sequence: CASSLSTRSLYGYTF. CDR3 sequence (DNA): TGTGCCAGCAGTTTAAGTACGAGGAGCCTCTATGGCTACACCTTC.

The CDR3 here is CAISDDRGSYNEQFF. The CDR3 DNA sequence: TGTGCCATCAGTGATGACAGGGGCTCCTACAATGAGCAGTTCTTC. J is TRBJ2-1 and V is TRBV10-3; 8 positions agree with TRBD1. Trimming cost V 3 bases and J 0 bases; bases outside gene matches: 1. This CDR3 is built from 15 residues. Germline V gene lookup returns CDR1 ENHRY and CDR2 SYGVKD.

This chain uses TRBV6-5 with TRBJ2-7, with D perhaps TRBD1 (6 bases). V gave up 6 bases and J gave up 2 bases, with 14 bases separating them. The germline gives CDR1 MNHEY, CDR2 SVGAGI. This CDR3 spans 14 amino acids. In nucleotides, the CDR3 is TGTGCCAGCAGAACGACAGGACTGACCTACGAGCAGTACTTC. This codes for CASRTTGLTYEQYF.

The chain is built from TRBV5-1 and TRBJ2-2; D may be TRBD1 (5 bases). Germline values: CDR1 SGHRS, CDR2 YFSETQ. CDR3 size: 14 residues. Between the trimmed V and J ends, which lost 1 base and 4 bases, there was a span of 8 bases. CDR3 DNA sequence: TGCGCCAGCAGCTTGTGGACATTCACCGGGGAGCTGTTTTTT. It specifies CASSLWTFTGELFF.

Regarding this clone: One end of the junction fails to match germline, which may point to a read error. The rearrangement links TRBV11-2 to TRBJ1-2; no clear D gene. Germline lookup yields CDR1 SGHAT and CDR2 FQNNGV. This CDR3 spans 14 amino acids. Here the CDR3 DNA reads TGTGCCAGCAGCCTAGAAAGGACTGTTATAGGCTACACCTTC. Translation: CASSLERTVIGYTF.

CDR3 coding DNA: TGCGCCAGCAGCTTAGTAGGGGGAGCCGGGGAGCTGTTTTTT. It is translated as CASSLVGGAGELFF. J is TRBJ2-2 and V is TRBV5-1; a possible D gene is TRBD1 (6 bases). Germline assignment: CDR1 SGHRS and CDR2 YFSETQ. The CDR3 runs to 14 residues. Trimming cost V 2 bases and J 6 bases, with 11 bases left between them.

The V and J genes are TRBV27 and TRBJ2-1, with 8 bases identical to TRBD1. This CDR3 has 16 residues. Germline lookup yields CDR1 MNHEY and CDR2 SMNVEV (reference sequence). V was pared by 7 bases and J by 2 bases, with 10 bases of the junction left unmatched. The CDR3 sequence is CASTKNMDRAYNEQFF. The CDR3 DNA follows: TGTGCCAGCACTAAAAACATGGACAGGGCCTACAATGAGCAGTTCTTC.

V gene TRBV5-6 combines with J gene TRBJ2-7; 8 bases line up with TRBD1. Germline V gives CDR1 SGHDT, CDR2 YYEEEE. J gave up 4 bases and V 2 bases, and 11 bases lay outside the gene matches. CDR3 length: 16 amino acids. The CDR3 loop reads CASSFGQGLRAYEQYF. CDR3 in DNA: TGTGCCAGCAGCTTCGGACAGGGCCTCCGGGCGTACGAGCAGTACTTC.

The chain joins TRBV6-1 to TRBJ1-1, with a weak D call TRBD1 (5 bases). This CDR3 spans 13 amino acids. The germline gives CDR1 MNHNS, CDR2 SASEGT. Trimming took 7 bases from V and 11 from J, leaving 20 bases between them. CDR3 residues: CASKWVGGAGAFF. Written as DNA, the CDR3 is TGTGCCAGCAAATGGGTGGGCGGGGCTGGCGCTTTCTTT.

The chain uses TRBV5-1 and TRBJ1-5; 10 nucleotides match TRBD1. Looked up from germline, CDR1 is SGHRS and CDR2 is YFSETQ. The V gene end was trimmed by 3 bases and the J gene end by 0 bases; junction bases not matched to a gene: 12. This CDR3 comprises 19 residues. The CDR3 nucleotides read TGCGCCAGCAGCTCGAAGACAGGGGGCGGACCATATAGCAATCAGCCCCAGCATTTT. As protein: CASSSKTGGGPYSNQPQHF.

The chain is built from TRBV2 and TRBJ2-3; the match to TRBD2 covers 12 bases. V lost 6 bases, J lost 6 bases, and 7 bases stayed unmatched. From germline, CDR1 is SNHLY and CDR2 FYNNEI. CDR3 length equals 15 residues. CDR3 sequence: CASRRLAGVGDTQYF. CDR3 nucleotides: TGTGCCAGCAGACGACTAGCGGGAGTGGGGGATACGCAGTATTTT.

This clone has only a few counts. V gene TRBV5-4 combines with J gene TRBJ1-1; no clear D. There are 12 residues in the CDR3. V was clipped by 5 bases and J by 2 bases, with 7 bases between them. Looked up from germline, CDR1 is SGHNT and CDR2 is YYREEE (reference sequence). The CDR3 nucleotides are TGTGCCAGCAGTCGACTAAACACTGAAGCTTTCTTT. Translation gives CASSRLNTEAFF.

The V and J genes are TRBV29-1 and TRBJ2-5, with unresolved D. The CDR3 contains 13 residues. V lost 3 bases and J 2 bases, leaving 10 bases between the germline ends. Germline V gene data show CDR1 as SQVTM and CDR2 as ANQGSEA. CDR3 in DNA: TGCAGCGTTGACAAAGCGCAACAAGAGACCCAGTACTTC. Translation gives CSVDKAQQETQYF.

V is TRBV29-1 and J is TRBJ2-7; possible D gene TRBD1, 6 bases. This CDR3 is built from 13 residues. Germline values: CDR1 SQVTM, CDR2 ANQGSEA. Trimming took off 4 bases at V and 4 bases at J, with 14 bases between the two ends. CDR3 in amino acids: CSVGRGKDYEQYF. CDR3 in DNA: TGCAGCGTTGGAAGGGGGAAGGATTACGAGCAGTACTTC.